The T cell receptor beta chain described here comes from a study of blood T cells in healthy people across ages. Study-level findings and limits: Long-lived donors carried more naive CD4+ cells and greater diversity than aged donors. It was not known whether donors were CMV positive (a possible confounder of expanded clonotype changes).

Next came a second PCR, run for roughly 6 to 11 cycles, which used a sample-barcoded 5' primer along with a J-beta primer mix. Via MiXCR, TCRdb re-called the 5' RACE reads, giving one row per CDR3 protein. The table shows 1.5 million to 2 million distinct CDR3 sequences, with roughly 27% occurring only once. With respect to this clonotype: Its cognate antigen is unknown.

Healthy Caucasian individuals from Russia aged about 6 to 90 were enrolled as donors. Germline values: CDR1 SGHTA, CDR2 FQGNSA. Losses at the gene ends were 5 bases for V and 2 bases for J; bases not matched to a gene: 6. The CDR3 has 14 residues. The chain links TRBV7-2 to TRBJ2-7, with 7 bases matching TRBD2. Sequenced: blood. The sequence derives from a woman aged 30 to 39 in good health. CDR3 nucleotide sequence: TGTGCCAGCAGCCGGGAGGCTAGCGCCTACGAGCAGTACTTC. Protein: CASSREASAYEQYF.